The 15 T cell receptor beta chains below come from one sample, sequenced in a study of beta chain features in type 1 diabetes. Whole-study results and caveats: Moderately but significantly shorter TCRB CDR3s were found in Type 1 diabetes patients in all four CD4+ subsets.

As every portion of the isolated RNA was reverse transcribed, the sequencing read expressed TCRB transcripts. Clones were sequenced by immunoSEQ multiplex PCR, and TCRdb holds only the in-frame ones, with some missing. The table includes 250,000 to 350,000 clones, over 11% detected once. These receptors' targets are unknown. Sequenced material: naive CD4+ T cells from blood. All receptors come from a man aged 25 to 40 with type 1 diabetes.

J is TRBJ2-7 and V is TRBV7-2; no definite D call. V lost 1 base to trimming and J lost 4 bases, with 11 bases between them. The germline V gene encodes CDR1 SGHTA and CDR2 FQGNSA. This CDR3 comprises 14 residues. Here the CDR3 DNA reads TGTGCCAGCAGCTTAGGCCCGACATCATACGAGCAGTACTTC. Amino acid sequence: CASSLGPTSYEQYF.

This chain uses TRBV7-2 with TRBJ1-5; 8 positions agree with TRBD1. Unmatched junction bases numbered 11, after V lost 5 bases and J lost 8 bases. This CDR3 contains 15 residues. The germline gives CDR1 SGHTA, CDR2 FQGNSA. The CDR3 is CASSRGTGWSEPQHF. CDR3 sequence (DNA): TGTGCCAGCAGCCGCGGGACAGGATGGTCGGAGCCCCAGCATTTT.

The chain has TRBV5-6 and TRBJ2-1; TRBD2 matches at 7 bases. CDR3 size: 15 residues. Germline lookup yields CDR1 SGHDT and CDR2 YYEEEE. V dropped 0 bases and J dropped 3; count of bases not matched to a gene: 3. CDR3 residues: CASSLVAGDYNEQFF. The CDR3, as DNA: TGTGCCAGCAGCTTGGTGGCGGGAGACTACAATGAGCAGTTCTTC.

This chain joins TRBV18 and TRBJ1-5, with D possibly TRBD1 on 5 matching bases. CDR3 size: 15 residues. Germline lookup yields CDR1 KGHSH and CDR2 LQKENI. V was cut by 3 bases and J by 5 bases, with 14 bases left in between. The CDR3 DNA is TGTGCCAGCTCACCGTCGGGGAGGGACGATCAGCCCCAGCATTTT. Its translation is CASSPSGRDDQPQHF.

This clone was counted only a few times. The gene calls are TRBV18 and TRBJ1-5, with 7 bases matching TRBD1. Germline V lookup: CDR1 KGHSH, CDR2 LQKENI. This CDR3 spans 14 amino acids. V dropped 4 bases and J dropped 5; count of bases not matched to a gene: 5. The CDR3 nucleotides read TGTGCCAGCTCACTACAGGGGTCTTATCAGCCCCAGCATTTT. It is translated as CASSLQGSYQPQHF.

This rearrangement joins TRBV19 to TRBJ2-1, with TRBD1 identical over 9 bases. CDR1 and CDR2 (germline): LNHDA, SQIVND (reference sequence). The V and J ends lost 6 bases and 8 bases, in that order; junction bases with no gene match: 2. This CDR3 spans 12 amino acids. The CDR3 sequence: CASRRTGDEQFF. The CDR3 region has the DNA TGTGCCAGTAGGCGGACAGGGGATGAGCAGTTCTTC.

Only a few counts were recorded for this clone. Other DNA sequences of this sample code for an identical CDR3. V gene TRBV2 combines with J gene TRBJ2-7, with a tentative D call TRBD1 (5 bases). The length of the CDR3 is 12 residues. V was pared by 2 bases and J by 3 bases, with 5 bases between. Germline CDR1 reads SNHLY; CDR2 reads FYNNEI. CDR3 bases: TGTGCCAGCAGTGAACAGGGCTACGAGCAGTACTTC. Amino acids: CASSEQGYEQYF.

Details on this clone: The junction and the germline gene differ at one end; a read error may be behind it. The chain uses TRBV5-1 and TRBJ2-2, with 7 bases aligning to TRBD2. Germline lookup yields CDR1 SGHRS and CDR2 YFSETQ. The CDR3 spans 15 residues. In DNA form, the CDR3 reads TGCGCCAGCGGCTTCGGGGGGACGAACACCGGGGAGCTGTTTTTT. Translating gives CASGFGGTNTGELFF.

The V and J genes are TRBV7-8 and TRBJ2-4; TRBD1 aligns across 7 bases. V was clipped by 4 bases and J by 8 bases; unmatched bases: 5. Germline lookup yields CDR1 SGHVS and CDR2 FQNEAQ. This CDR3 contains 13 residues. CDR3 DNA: TGTGCCAGCAGCTCAGACAGGGAAGACATTCAGTACTTC. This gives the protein CASSSDREDIQYF.

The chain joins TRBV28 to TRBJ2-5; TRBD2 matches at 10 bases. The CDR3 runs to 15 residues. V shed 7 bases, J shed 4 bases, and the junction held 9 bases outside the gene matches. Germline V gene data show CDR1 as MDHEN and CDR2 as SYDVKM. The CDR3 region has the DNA TGTGCCAGCACCCATAGGGGGACTAGCGTAGAGACCCAGTACTTC. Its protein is CASTHRGTSVETQYF.

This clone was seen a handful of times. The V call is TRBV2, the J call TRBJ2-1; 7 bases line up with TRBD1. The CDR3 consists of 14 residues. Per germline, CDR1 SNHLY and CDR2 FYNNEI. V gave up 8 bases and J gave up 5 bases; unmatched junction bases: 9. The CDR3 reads CASLTGQANNEQFF. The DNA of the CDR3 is TGTGCCAGCCTGACAGGGCAAGCGAACAATGAGCAGTTCTTC.

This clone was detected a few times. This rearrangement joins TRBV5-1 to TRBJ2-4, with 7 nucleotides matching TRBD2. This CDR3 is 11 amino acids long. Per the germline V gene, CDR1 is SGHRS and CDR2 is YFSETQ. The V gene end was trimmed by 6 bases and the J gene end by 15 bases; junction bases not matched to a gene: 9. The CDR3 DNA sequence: TGCGCCAGCATCATAGCGGGCCTGACGTACTTC. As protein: CASIIAGLTYF.

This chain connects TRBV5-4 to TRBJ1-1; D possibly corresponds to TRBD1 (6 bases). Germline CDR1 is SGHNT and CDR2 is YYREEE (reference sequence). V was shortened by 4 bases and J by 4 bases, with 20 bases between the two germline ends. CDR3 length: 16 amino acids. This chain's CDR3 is CASSPNEGGGGTEAFF. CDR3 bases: TGTGCCAGCAGCCCCAATGAAGGGGGTGGGGGCACTGAAGCTTTCTTT.

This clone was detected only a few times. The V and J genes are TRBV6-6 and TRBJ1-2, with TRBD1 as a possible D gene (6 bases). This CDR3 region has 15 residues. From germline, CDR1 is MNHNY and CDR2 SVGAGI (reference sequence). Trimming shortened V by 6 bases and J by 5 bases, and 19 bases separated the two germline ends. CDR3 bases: TGTGCCAGCAGCCGAGTTGACAGGAGATATTATGGCTACACCTTC. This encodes CASSRVDRRYYGYTF.

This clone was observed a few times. The CDR3 loop reads CASTSGTGASEQYF. The CDR3 DNA sequence: TGTGCCAGCACCTCCGGGACAGGGGCTTCTGAGCAGTACTTC. The rearrangement links TRBV9 to TRBJ2-7; 10 bases line up with TRBD1. The V gene's germline CDR1 is SGDLS and CDR2 YYNGEE. The CDR3 loop spans 14 amino acids. With 6 bases clipped from V and 7 bases from J, the junction kept 10 bases outside the gene matches.